The entry below gives a single T cell receptor (beta chain) sequence along with its context. Its matching antigen is unknown. Looked up from germline, CDR1 is DFQATT and CDR2 is SNEGSKA (reference sequence). The CDR3 spans 13 residues. With V trimmed by 3 bases and J by 2 bases, 3 bases remained unmatched. After extraction with the RNeasy kit, roughly 0.45 to 1 ug of the RNA was reverse transcribed using random hexamers. Each CDR3 protein gets one entry after TCRdb re-called the immunoSEQ multiplex PCR reads with MiXCR. The sample records 150,000 to 200,000 distinct CDR3 sequences, roughly 92% being singletons. The data were obtained in a study of CD8 T cells in Susac syndrome. The study, taken as a whole, reports: It was acknowledged in the study that the number of individuals who were included in its TCR sequencing and HLA analysis was relatively small.

Sequencing was performed on CD4+ T cells from PBMCs. This receptor was taken from a human donor with Susac syndrome. This sequence joins TRBV20-1 and TRBJ2-7; 8 nucleotides align to TRBD1. CDR3 region: CSARPGQAYEQYF. For the CDR3, the DNA is TGCAGTGCTAGGCCGGGACAGGCCTACGAGCAGTACTTC.